This T cell receptor (beta chain) was identified in a study of T cells in Graves' hyperthyroidism and ophthalmopathy. At the level of the study: The authors collected peripheral blood at initial diagnosis, before any treatment. General study points: Stable hyperthyroidism and ophthalmopathy were separated using 13 V-J signatures.

Per the germline V gene, CDR1 is MNHEY and CDR2 is SMNVEV (reference sequence). CDR3 length equals 15 residues. The V gene lost 2 bases and the J gene lost 5 bases, with 15 bases spanning the gap. This clonotype showed up many times. What it binds is unknown. Exclusion criteria comprised uncontrolled infection, other autoimmune disease, pregnancy or lactation. On the basis of clinical symptoms, serum thyroxine and TRAb, thyroid ultrasound and orbital computed tomography, diagnoses were made. TCR beta CDR3 regions were amplified from RNA. The primer set for the first-round RT-PCR of the TCR CDR3 was HTBI. Using its own MiXCR run on the multiplex PCR reads, TCRdb lists one record per CDR3 protein. The sample has hundreds of thousands of distinct CDR3 sequences, roughly 14% seen once.

The sample consisted of blood. The chain uses TRBV27 and TRBJ1-1; no clear D. The source is a man between 18 and 29 years old with Graves' ophthalmopathy. The CDR3 DNA reads TGTGCCAGCAGTTTAGGAACAGATGGTGGGACTGAAGCTTTCTTT. Translated, it gives CASSLGTDGGTEAFF.